This T cell receptor beta chain appears in the sequencing data of a study of type 1 regulatory T cells. Turning to the study itself: T-allo10 is a Tr1-enriched, alloantigen-specific CD4 T cell product made in vitro.

MiXCR, applied by TCRdb to the reads, yields one record per CDR3 protein. This sample yields 80,000 to 100,000 distinct CDR3 sequences, of which 25% to 40% are seen a single time; less than 2.5% belongs to the top ten. Looked up from germline, CDR1 is MDHEN and CDR2 is SYDVKM. The CDR3 spans 18 residues. Trimming cost V 6 bases and J 3 bases, with 26 bases left between them. The chain carries TRBV28 and TRBJ2-5; no reliable D call. The specimen was CD4+ T cells, either the whole sample or a sorted fraction (not recorded which). The clonotype was recovered from a human donor in good health. The CDR3 bases are TGTGCCAGCAGCCGTCGCGACCCGTGGGAAGCGCGGAAAGAGACCCAGTACTTC. The encoded protein is CASSRRDPWEARKETQYF. Drawing the rest from reference TRBV28 and TRBJ2-5, the complete variable domain is DVKVTQSSRYLVKRTGEKVFLECVQDMDHENMFWYRQDPGLGLRLIYFSYDVKMKEKGDIPEGYSVSREKKERFSLILESASTNQTSMYLCASSRRDPWEARKETQYFGPGTRLLVL.